The rows below give T cell receptor beta chains drawn from one sample of a study of technical replicates of blood from a few donors. Repertoires were generated with immunoSEQ multiplex PCR, while TCRdb's copy carries only in-frame clones and drops some. This sample carries roughly 83,000 clones, around 90% of them seen once, and the ten largest clones take about 0.26%. Material for sequencing was T cells isolated from PBMCs. The origin of the receptors is a human donor in good health. The CDR3 runs from the conserved cysteine through the conserved F or W. Fields, in order: J gene, clone size, D gene, V gene, CDR3 length, CDR3 protein, CDR3 DNA. The D gene is left open where the match is weak. Clone sizes are given selectively: once, few, many, or a class where the clone is expanded.

J: TRBJ1-2; size: -; D: -; V: TRBV19; length: 15; CDR3: CASSQHREGGYGYTF; DNA: TGTGCCAGTAGCCAACACAGGGAGGGGGGCTATGGCTACACCTTC
J: TRBJ1-2; size: once; D: -; V: TRBV19; length: 14; CDR3: CASTRTDSNYGYTF; DNA: TGTGCCAGTACACGGACAGATTCTAACTATGGCTACACCTTC
J: TRBJ2-3; size: -; D: TRBD2; V: TRBV2; length: 15; CDR3: CASSETSGSTDTQYF; DNA: TGTGCCAGCAGTGAGACTAGCGGATCCACAGATACGCAGTATTTT
J: TRBJ1-1; size: -; D: -; V: TRBV25-1; length: 15; CDR3: CASSSQDSGITEAFF; DNA: TGTGCCAGCTCATCCCAGGACAGTGGAATCACTGAAGCTTTCTTT
J: TRBJ1-1; size: -; D: -; V: TRBV28; length: 13; CDR3: CASSSPRDTEAFF; DNA: TGTGCCAGCAGTTCCCCTCGGGACACTGAAGCTTTCTTT
J: TRBJ1-1; size: -; D: -; V: TRBV5-4; length: 16; CDR3: CASSRGTASWDTEAFF; DNA: TGTGCCAGCAGCCGCGGGACTGCGTCGTGGGACACTGAAGCTTTCTTT
J: TRBJ2-1; size: -; D: TRBD2; V: TRBV10-2; length: 14; CDR3: CASEKRESHHEQFF; DNA: TGCGCCAGCGAAAAGCGGGAGAGCCATCATGAGCAGTTCTTC
J: TRBJ2-7; size: -; D: TRBD1; V: TRBV18; length: 14; CDR3: CASSPTGGSYEQYF; DNA: TGTGCCAGCTCACCAACAGGGGGCTCCTACGAGCAGTACTTC
J: TRBJ2-5; size: -; D: TRBD2; V: TRBV7-8; length: 16; CDR3: CASSSRLAGDQETQYF; DNA: TGTGCCAGCAGCTCCCGACTAGCGGGCGACCAAGAGACCCAGTACTTC
J: TRBJ2-7; size: once; D: -; V: TRBV27; length: 13; CDR3: CASSRTGLNEQYF; DNA: TGTGCCAGCAGTCGTACAGGGCTCAACGAGCAGTACTTC
J: TRBJ1-3; size: -; D: TRBD1; V: TRBV5-4; length: 15; CDR3: CASSSQGSRGNTIYF; DNA: TGTGCCAGCAGCTCACAGGGGTCTCGTGGAAACACCATATATTTT
J: TRBJ1-1; size: -; D: TRBD1; V: TRBV6-4; length: 16; CDR3: CASDIIFPGQLFSAFF; DNA: TGTGCCAGCGATATTATTTTTCCGGGACAGCTATTTTCCGCTTTCTTT
J: TRBJ2-7; size: -; D: TRBD2; V: TRBV7-9; length: 15; CDR3: CASSVGTSGGYEQYF; DNA: TGTGCCAGCAGCGTCGGGACTAGCGGGGGCTACGAGCAGTACTTC
J: TRBJ1-1; size: -; D: TRBD1; V: TRBV19; length: 15; CDR3: CASSIGWQGASEAFF; DNA: TGTGCCAGTAGTATTGGTTGGCAGGGGGCTTCTGAAGCTTTCTTT
J: TRBJ1-5; size: -; D: TRBD1; V: TRBV5-6; length: 14; CDR3: CASSFRTGIQPQHF; DNA: TGTGCCAGCAGCTTCCGGACAGGCATTCAGCCCCAGCATTTT
J: TRBJ2-5; size: -; D: -; V: TRBV9; length: 15; CDR3: CASSPAPAGRETQYF; DNA: TGTGCCAGCAGCCCTGCCCCCGCAGGTAGAGAGACCCAGTACTTC
J: TRBJ2-1; size: -; D: -; V: TRBV9; length: 15; CDR3: CASRRTSTGRNEQFF; DNA: TGTGCCAGCCGTCGTACTAGTACGGGAAGAAACGAGCAGTTCTTC
J: TRBJ2-7; size: -; D: TRBD2; V: TRBV27; length: 15; CDR3: CASSSWGGSYYEQYF; DNA: TGTGCCAGCAGTTCCTGGGGGGGGAGTTACTACGAGCAGTACTTC
J: TRBJ1-6; size: -; D: -; V: TRBV6-1; length: 15; CDR3: CASSGPSRSDSPLHF; DNA: TGTGCCAGCAGTGGACCTAGCCGATCGGATTCACCCCTCCACTTT
J: TRBJ1-1; size: once; D: -; V: TRBV6-5; length: 13; CDR3: CASSYLDGGWSFF; DNA: TGTGCCAGCAGTTACTTAGATGGAGGATGGTCTTTCTTT